The following is a T cell receptor (beta chain) sequence with its context. Its antigen remains unidentified. These data originate in a study of cytomegalovirus exposure and HLA in healthy donors. Per the germline V gene, CDR1 is MGHDK and CDR2 is SYGVNS. V shed 0 bases and J shed 5 bases, with 13 bases lying between them. This CDR3 has 16 amino acids. In the PCR, 60 Vbeta and 13 Jbeta primers were used. Using immunoSEQ multiplex PCR, the repertoire was profiled, and TCRdb retains in-frame clones only, with some absent. Of some 90,000 clones in the sample, roughly 67% were seen once. Study findings and constraints: The HLA-A and HLA-B alleles of most subjects were reportedly predicted accurately from TCR beta sequences.

This TCR was sampled from a boy aged 5-17 years in good health and CMV-seropositive. The chain couples TRBV25-1 to TRBJ1-4, with D perhaps matching TRBD1 (5 bases). The sample was PBMCs. CDR3 amino acids: CASSEYRGGENEKLFF. The CDR3, as DNA: TGTGCCAGCAGTGAATATCGGGGAGGGGAAAATGAAAAACTGTTTTTT.